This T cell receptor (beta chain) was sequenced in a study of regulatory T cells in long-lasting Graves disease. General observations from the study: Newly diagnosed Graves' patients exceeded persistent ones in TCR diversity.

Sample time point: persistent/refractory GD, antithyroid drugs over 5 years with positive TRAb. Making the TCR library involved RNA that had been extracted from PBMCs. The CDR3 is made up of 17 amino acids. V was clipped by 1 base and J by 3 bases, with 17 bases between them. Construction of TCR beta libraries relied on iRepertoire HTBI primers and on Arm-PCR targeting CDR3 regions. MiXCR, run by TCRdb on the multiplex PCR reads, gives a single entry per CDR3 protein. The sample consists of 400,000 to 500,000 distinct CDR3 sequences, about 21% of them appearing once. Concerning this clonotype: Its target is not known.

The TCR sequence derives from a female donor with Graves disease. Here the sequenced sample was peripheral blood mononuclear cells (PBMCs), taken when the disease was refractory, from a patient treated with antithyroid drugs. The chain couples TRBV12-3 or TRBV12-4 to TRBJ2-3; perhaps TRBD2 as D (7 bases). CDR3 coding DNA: TGTGCCAGCAGTTTAGGAGGGGGAGGGGTGTCGACAGATACGCAGTATTTT. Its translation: CASSLGGGGVSTDTQYF.